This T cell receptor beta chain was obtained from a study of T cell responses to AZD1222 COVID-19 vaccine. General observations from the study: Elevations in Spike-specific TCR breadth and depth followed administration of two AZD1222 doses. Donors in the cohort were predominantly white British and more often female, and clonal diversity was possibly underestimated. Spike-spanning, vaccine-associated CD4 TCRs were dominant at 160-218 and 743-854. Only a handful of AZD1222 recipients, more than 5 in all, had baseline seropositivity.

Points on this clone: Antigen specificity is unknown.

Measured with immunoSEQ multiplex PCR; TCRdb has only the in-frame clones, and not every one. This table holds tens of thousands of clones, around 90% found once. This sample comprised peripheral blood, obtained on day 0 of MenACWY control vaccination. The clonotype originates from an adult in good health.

Here the CDR3 reads CASSQEGIGGGYGYTF. The CDR3 DNA is TGCGCCAGCAGCCAAGAGGGGATCGGCGGGGGCTATGGCTACACCTTC. The chain has TRBV4-1 and TRBJ1-2; the D gene is possibly TRBD1 (5 bases). V lost 0 bases and J 4 bases, leaving 15 bases between the germline ends. From germline, CDR1 is MGHRA and CDR2 YSYEKL. CDR3 length equals 16 residues.